Shown below are 9 T cell receptor beta chains from a single sample sequenced in a study of regulatory T cells in long-lasting Graves disease. The time point: newly diagnosed GD, antithyroid drugs for less than 3 months. TCR sequences were obtained from RNA taken from PBMCs. Construction of the TCR beta libraries employed iRepertoire HTBI primers in conjunction with Arm-PCR of CDR3 regions. Using its own MiXCR run on the multiplex PCR reads, TCRdb lists one record per CDR3 protein. The repertoire holds 410,000 or so distinct CDR3 sequences, with under 15% as singletons. The data were also submitted as part of a second study, on T cells in Graves' hyperthyroidism and ophthalmopathy.

Sequencing was performed on peripheral blood mononuclear cells (PBMCs), taken at new diagnosis, from a patient treated with antithyroid drugs. These receptor sequences come from a woman in her twenties or thirties with Graves disease.

This clonotype was counted ten times or more. This chain joins TRBV6-1 and TRBJ2-5; D is perhaps TRBD1 (5 bases). This CDR3 spans 14 amino acids. V dropped 11 bases and J dropped 2 bases, with 18 bases sitting between them. From germline, CDR1 is MNHNS and CDR2 SASEGT. The CDR3 DNA follows: TGTGCCTCTCTTGGGGCCAAGGAACAAGAGACCCAGTACTTC. Its translation is CASLGAKEQETQYF.

The table lists this clonotype with many counts. The rearrangement uses TRBV7-9 and TRBJ2-5; TRBD2 matches 12 bases. The J call may be wrong; the DNA end is better matched by TRBJ2-1. Germline V gene sequence: CDR1 SEHNR, CDR2 FQNEAQ (reference sequence). This CDR3 is built from 15 residues. The CDR3 is CASSPDGLAGNEQFF. The CDR3 DNA reads as TGTGCCAGCAGCCCAGATGGACTAGCGGGAAATGAGCAGTTCTTC.

The chain has TRBV6-1 and TRBJ2-3; D is uncertain. The length of the CDR3 is 15 residues. Germline V gene data show CDR1 as MNHNS and CDR2 as SASEGT. V shed 6 bases and J shed 2 bases, with 15 bases lying between them. In DNA form, the CDR3 reads TGTGCCAGCAGCCCAAGACTCGGCCCCACAGATACGCAGTATTTT. This translates into CASSPRLGPTDTQYF.

This clonotype was counted ten times or more. The chain links TRBV10-3 to TRBJ2-2; D is ambiguous. V lost 4 bases and J lost 2, with 8 bases in between. From germline, CDR1 is ENHRY and CDR2 SYGVKD. There are 14 residues in the CDR3. The CDR3 loop is CAISGDSNTGELFF. The CDR3 DNA sequence: TGTGCCATCAGTGGAGACTCAAACACCGGGGAGCTGTTTTTT.

The sample holds many counts of this clonotype. The chain carries TRBV11-2 and TRBJ2-1, with D tentatively TRBD2 (5 bases). Trimming took 4 bases from V and 2 from J, leaving 12 bases between them. There are 15 residues in the CDR3. Germline loops: CDR1 SGHAT, CDR2 FQNNGV. CDR3 in DNA: TGTGCCAGCAGCTCGCGGGTGGTTGCCTACAATGAGCAGTTCTTC. Translating gives CASSSRVVAYNEQFF.

The gene calls are TRBV11-2 and TRBJ2-2; D may correspond to TRBD1 or TRBD2 (7 bases each). The CDR3 loop spans 19 amino acids. Trimming stripped 2 bases from V and 0 bases from J, with 19 bases between. Per germline, CDR1 SGHAT and CDR2 FQNNGV. This CDR3 is CASSLLGGAGTANTGELFF. The CDR3 DNA is TGTGCCAGCAGCTTATTGGGGGGGGCGGGGACAGCGAACACCGGGGAGCTGTTTTTT.

The chain has TRBV7-9 and TRBJ2-5, with D tentatively TRBD2 (6 bases). Germline-derived CDR1 and CDR2 are SEHNR and FQNEAQ (reference sequence). The CDR3 sequence is 14 residues long. Trimming left V 7 bases short and J 2 bases short, with 14 bases between. CDR3 DNA sequence: TGTGCCAGCACCCCGGCGGGGTATCAAGAGACCCAGTACTTC. Protein sequence: CASTPAGYQETQYF.

The CDR3 coding sequence is TGTGCCAGCAGACCACCCGGCGGGATGGGGAAGACCCAGTACTTC. This gives the protein CASRPPGGMGKTQYF. The rearrangement uses TRBV28 and TRBJ2-5; a possible D gene is TRBD2 (6 bases). Germline CDR1 is MDHEN and CDR2 is SYDVKM. Trimming removed 6 bases at V and 6 bases at J, with 20 bases between. CDR3 length: 15 amino acids.

This clonotype was observed many times. This sequence joins TRBV2 and TRBJ1-5, with 10 bases identical to TRBD1. The germline CDR1 and CDR2 sequences are SNHLY and FYNNEI. The CDR3 length is 17 residues. V was pared by 0 bases and J by 3 bases, with 5 bases of the junction left unmatched. The CDR3 bases are TGTGCCAGCAGTGAAGCGGGGACAGGGGTCCTCAATCAGCCCCAGCATTTT. This encodes CASSEAGTGVLNQPQHF.